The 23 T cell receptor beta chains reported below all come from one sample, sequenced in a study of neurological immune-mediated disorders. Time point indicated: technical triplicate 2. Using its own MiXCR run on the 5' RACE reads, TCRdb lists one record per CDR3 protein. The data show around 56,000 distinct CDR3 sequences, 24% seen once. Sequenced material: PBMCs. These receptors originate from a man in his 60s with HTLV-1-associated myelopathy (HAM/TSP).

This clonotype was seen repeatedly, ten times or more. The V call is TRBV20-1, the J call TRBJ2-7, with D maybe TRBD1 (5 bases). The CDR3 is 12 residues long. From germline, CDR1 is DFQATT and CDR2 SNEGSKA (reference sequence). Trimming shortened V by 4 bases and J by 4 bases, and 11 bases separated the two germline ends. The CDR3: CSAKQEPYEQYF. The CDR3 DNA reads TGCAGTGCTAAACAGGAGCCTTACGAGCAGTACTTC.

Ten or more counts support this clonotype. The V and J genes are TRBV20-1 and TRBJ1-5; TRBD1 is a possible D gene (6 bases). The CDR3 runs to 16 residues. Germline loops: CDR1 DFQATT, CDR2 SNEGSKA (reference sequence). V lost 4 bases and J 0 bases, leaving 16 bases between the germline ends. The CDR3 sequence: CSAIEGGAYSNQPQHF. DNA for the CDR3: TGCAGTGCTATCGAGGGGGGGGCCTATAGCAATCAGCCCCAGCATTTT.

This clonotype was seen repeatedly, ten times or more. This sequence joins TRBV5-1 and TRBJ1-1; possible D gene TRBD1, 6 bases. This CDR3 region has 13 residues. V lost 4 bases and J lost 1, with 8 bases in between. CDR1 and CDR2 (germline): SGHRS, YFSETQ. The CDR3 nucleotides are TGCGCCAGCAGCCCGGGACAGAACACTGAAGCTTTCTTT. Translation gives CASSPGQNTEAFF.

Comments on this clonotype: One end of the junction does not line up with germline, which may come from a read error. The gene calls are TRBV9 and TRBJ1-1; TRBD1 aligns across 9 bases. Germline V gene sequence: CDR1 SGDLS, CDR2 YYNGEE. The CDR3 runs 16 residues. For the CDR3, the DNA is TGTGCCAGTAGCCTCACCAACCGGACAGGGGCCACTGTAGCTTTCTTT. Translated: CASSLTNRTGATVAFF.

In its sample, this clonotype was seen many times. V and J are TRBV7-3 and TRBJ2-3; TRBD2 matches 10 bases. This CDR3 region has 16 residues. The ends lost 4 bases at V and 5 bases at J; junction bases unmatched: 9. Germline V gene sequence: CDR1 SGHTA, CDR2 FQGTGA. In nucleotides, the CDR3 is TGTGCCAGCAGCTCACTAGCGGGACCCCGAGGAGATACGCAGTATTTT. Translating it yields CASSSLAGPRGDTQYF.

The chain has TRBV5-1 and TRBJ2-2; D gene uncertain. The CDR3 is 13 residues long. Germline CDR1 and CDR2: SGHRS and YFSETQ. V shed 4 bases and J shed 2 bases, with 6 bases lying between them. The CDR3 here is CASSPSNTGELFF. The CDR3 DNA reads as TGCGCCAGCAGCCCATCTAACACCGGGGAGCTGTTTTTT.

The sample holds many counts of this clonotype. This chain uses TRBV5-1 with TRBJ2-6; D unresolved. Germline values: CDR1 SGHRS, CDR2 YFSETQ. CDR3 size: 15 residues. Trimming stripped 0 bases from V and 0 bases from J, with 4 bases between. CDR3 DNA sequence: TGCGCCAGCAGCTTGGCGGGCTCTGGGGCCAACGTCCTGACTTTC. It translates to CASSLAGSGANVLTF.

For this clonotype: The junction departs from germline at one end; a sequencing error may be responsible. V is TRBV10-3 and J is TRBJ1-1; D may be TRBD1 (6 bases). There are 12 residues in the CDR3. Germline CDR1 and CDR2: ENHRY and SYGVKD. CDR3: CAISAGASEAIF. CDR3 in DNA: TGTGCCATCAGTGCAGGGGCTTCTGAAGCTATCTTC.

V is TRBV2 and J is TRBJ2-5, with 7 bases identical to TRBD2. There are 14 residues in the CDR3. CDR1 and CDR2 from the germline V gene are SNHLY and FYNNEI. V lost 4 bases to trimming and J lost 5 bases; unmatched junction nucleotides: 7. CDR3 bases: TGTGCCAGCAGTGGAACGGGAGGAGGGGAGACCCAGTACTTC. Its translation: CASSGTGGGETQYF.

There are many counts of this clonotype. CDR3 sequence reads: CAISESHPSSYNEQFF. As DNA, the CDR3 is TGTGCCATCAGTGAGTCCCACCCGAGCTCCTACAATGAGCAGTTCTTC. The V call is TRBV10-3, the J call TRBJ2-1; D ambiguous. The V end was cut by 0 bases, the J end by 0 bases, with 9 bases between. CDR1 and CDR2 from the germline V gene are ENHRY and SYGVKD. This CDR3 has 16 residues.

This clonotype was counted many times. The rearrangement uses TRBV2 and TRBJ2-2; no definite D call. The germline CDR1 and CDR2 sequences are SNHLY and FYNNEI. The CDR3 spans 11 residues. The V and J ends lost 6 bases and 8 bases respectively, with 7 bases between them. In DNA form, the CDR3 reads TGTGCCAGCAGGGTAGAAGGGGAGCTGTTTTTT. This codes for CASRVEGELFF.

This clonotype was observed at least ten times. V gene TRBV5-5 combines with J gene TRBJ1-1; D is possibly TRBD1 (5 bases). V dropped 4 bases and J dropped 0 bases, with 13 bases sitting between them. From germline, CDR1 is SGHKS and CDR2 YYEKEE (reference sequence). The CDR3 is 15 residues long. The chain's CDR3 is CASSARGGMNTEAFF. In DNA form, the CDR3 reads TGTGCCAGCAGCGCTCGCGGGGGAATGAACACTGAAGCTTTCTTT.

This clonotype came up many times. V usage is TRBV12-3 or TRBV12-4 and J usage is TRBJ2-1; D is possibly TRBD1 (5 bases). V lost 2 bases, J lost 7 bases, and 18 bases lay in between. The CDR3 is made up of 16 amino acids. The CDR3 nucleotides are TGTGCCAGCAGTTTATTGGGGCTAGGCTCAAGGAATGAGCAGTTCTTC. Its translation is CASSLLGLGSRNEQFF.

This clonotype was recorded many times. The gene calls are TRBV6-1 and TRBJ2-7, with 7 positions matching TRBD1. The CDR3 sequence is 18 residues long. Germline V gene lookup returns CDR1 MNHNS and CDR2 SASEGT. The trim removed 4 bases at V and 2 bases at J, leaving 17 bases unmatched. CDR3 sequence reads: CASSGRGEGAAITYEQYF. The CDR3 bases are TGTGCCAGCAGTGGACGGGGAGAGGGGGCAGCGATTACCTACGAGCAGTACTTC.

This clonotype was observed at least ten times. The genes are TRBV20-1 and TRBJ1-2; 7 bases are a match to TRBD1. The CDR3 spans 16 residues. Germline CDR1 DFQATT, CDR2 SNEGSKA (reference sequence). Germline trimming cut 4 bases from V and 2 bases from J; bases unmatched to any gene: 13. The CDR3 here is CSAIGGPGQRNYGYTF. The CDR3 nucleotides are TGCAGTGCTATCGGAGGCCCGGGACAGAGGAACTATGGCTACACCTTC.

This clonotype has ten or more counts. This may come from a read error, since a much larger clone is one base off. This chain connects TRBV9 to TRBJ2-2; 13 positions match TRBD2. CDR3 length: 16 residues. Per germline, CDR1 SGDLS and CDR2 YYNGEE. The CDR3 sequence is CASSVTSGRAVGEMFF. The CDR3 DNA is TGTGCCAGCAGCGTAACTAGCGGGAGGGCCGTCGGGGAGATGTTTTTT. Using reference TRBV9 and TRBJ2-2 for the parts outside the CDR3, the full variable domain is DSGVTQTPKHLITATGQRVTLRCSPRSGDLSVYWYQQSLDQGLQFLIQYYNGEERAKGNILERFSAQQFPDLHSELNLSSLELGDSALYFCASSVTSGRAVGEMFFGEGSRLTVL.

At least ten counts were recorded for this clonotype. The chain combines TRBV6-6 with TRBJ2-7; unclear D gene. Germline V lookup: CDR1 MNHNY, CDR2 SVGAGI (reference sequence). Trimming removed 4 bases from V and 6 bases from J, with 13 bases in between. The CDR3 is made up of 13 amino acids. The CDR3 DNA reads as TGTGCCAGCAGTTTTGATCCCACCGTCGAGCAGTACTTC. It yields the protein CASSFDPTVEQYF.

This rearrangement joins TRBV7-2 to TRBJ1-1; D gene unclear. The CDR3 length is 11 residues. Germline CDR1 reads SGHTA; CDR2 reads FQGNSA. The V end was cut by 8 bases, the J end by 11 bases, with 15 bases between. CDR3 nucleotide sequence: TGTGCCAGCGTTTCGAAAGCTCGGGCTTTCTTT. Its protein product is CASVSKARAFF.

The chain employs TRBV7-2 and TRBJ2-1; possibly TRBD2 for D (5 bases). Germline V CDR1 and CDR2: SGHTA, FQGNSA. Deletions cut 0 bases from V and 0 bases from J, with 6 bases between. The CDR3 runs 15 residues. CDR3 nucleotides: TGTGCCAGCAGCTTAGCGGGGAGCTCCTACAATGAGCAGTTCTTC. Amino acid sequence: CASSLAGSSYNEQFF.

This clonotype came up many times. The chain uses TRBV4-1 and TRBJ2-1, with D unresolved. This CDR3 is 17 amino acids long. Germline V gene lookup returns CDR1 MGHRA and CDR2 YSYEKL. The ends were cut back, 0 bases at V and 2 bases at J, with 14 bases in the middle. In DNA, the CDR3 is TGCGCCAGCAGCCAAGAGCCGGTTCCAGCTCCCTACAATGAGCAGTTCTTC. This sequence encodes CASSQEPVPAPYNEQFF.

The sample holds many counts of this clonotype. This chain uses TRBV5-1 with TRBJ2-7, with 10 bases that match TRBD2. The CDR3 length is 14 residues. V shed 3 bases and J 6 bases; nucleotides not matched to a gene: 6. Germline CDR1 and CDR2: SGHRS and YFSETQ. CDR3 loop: CASSSLAGATEQYF. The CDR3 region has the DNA TGCGCCAGCAGCTCTCTAGCGGGAGCGACCGAGCAGTACTTC.

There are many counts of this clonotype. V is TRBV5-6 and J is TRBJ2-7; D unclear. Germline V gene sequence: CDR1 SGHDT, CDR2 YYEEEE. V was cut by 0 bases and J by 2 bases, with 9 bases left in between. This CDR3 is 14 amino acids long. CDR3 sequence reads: CASSLGTDAYEQYF. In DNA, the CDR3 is TGTGCCAGCAGCTTGGGGACCGATGCCTACGAGCAGTACTTC.

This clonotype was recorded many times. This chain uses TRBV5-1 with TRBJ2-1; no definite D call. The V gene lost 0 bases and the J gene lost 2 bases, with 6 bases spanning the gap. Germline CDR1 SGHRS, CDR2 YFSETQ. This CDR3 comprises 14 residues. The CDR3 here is CASSLGGAYNEQFF. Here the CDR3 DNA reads TGCGCCAGCAGCTTGGGAGGAGCCTACAATGAGCAGTTCTTC.